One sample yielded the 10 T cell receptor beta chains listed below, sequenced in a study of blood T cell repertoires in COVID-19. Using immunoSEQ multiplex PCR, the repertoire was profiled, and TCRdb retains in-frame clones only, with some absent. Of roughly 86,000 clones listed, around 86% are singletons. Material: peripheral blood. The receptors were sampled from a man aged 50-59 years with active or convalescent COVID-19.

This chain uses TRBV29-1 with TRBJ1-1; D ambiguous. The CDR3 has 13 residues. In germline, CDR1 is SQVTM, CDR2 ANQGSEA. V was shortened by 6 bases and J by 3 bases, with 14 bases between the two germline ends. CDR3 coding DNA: TGCAGCGTCTCTCCCACAGCTTACACTGAAGCTTTCTTT. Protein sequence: CSVSPTAYTEAFF.

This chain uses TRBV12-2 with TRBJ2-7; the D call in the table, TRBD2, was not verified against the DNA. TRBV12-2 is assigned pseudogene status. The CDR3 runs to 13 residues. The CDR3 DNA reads TGTGCAAGTTCGTCACTCCACTCCTACGAGCAGTACGTC. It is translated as CASSSLHSYEQYV.

CDR3 DNA sequence: TGTGCCATCAGCGGGACTAGCGGATCCTACGAGCAGTACGTC. Translating it yields CAISGTSGSYEQYV. The chain employs TRBV10-3 and TRBJ2-7; 11 positions match TRBD2. This CDR3 is built from 14 residues. CDR1 is ENHRY and CDR2 is SYGVKD in the germline V gene. J was trimmed by 1 base and V by 6 bases; bases with no gene match: 2.

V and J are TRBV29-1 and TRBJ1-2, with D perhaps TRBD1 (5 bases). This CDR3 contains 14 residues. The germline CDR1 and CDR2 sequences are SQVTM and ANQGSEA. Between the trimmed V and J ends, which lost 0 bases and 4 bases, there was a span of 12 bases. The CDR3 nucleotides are TGCAGCGTTGAAGATCTTCAGGGCGGCTATGGCTACACCTTC. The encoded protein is CSVEDLQGGYGYTF. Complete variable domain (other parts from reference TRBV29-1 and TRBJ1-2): SAVISQKPSRDICQRGTSLTIQCQVDSQVTMMFWYRQQPGQSLTLIATANQGSEATYESGFVIDKFPISRPNLTFSTLTVSNMSPEDSSIYLCSVEDLQGGYGYTFGSGTRLTVV.

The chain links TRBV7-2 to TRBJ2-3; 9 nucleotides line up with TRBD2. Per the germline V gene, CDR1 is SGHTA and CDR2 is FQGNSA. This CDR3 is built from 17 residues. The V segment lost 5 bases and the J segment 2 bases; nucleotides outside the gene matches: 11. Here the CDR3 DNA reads TGTGCCAGCAGCGAACTTGGCGGGGGGGCCTTCACAGATACGCAGTATTTT. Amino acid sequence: CASSELGGGAFTDTQYF.

The CDR3 DNA follows: TGTGCCACCAGTGACCACGGACAGGGGGCAGATGAGCAGTTCTTC. It translates to CATSDHGQGADEQFF. V usage is TRBV24-1 and J usage is TRBJ2-1; TRBD1 aligns across 11 bases. Trimming removed 4 bases from V and 8 bases from J; junction bases left unmatched: 6. The germline V gene encodes CDR1 KGHDR and CDR2 SFDVKD. There are 15 residues in the CDR3.

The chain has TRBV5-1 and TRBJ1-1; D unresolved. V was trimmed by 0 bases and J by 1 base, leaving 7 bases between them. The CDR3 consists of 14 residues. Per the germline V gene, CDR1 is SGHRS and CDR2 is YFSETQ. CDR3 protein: CASSLGGRNTEAFF. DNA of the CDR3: TGCGCCAGCAGCTTGGGCGGCCGGAACACTGAAGCTTTCTTT.

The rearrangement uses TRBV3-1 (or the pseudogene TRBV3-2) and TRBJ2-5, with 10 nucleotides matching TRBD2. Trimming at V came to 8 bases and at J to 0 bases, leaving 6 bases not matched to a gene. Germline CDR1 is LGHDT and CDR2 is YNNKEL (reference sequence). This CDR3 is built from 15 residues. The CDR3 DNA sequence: TGTGCCAGCGCCATACTAGCGGGGTACCAAGAGACCCAGTACTTC. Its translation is CASAILAGYQETQYF.

The DNA of the CDR3 is TGTGCCAGCAGTGAAGCGCTTCGGGCAGGGGGCGAGACCCAGTACTTC. The encoded protein is CASSEALRAGGETQYF. This chain links TRBV2 with TRBJ2-5; 8 nucleotides match TRBD1. This CDR3 spans 16 amino acids. The ends lost 0 bases at V and 5 bases at J; junction bases unmatched: 8. Germline CDR1 reads SNHLY; CDR2 reads FYNNEI. Looking up the rest from reference TRBV2 and TRBJ2-5 gives the full variable domain: EPEVTQTPSHQVTQMGQEVILRCVPISNHLYFYWYRQILGQKVEFLVSFYNNEISEKSEIFDDQFSVERPDGSNFTLKIRSTKLEDSAMYFCASSEALRAGGETQYFGPGTRLLVL.

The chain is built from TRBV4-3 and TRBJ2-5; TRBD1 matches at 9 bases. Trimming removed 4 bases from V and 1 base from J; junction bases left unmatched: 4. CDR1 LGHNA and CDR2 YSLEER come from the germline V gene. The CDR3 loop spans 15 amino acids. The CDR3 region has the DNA TGCGCCAGCAGCCCAAGGGACAGGGCCCAAGAGACCCAGTACTTC. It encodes CASSPRDRAQETQYF.